The 20 T cell receptor beta chains listed next were all sequenced from one sample in a study of blood T cell repertoires in COVID-19. Using immunoSEQ multiplex PCR, the repertoire was profiled, and TCRdb retains in-frame clones only, with some absent. The table includes under 90,000 clones, about 91% detected once. Source material: peripheral blood. The receptors shown here come from a middle-aged man with COVID-19, enrolled during active disease.

V is TRBV28 and J is TRBJ1-1; D ambiguous. Germline loops: CDR1 MDHEN, CDR2 SYDVKM. Trimming stripped 5 bases from V and 2 bases from J, with 15 bases between. There are 15 residues in the CDR3. CDR3 coding DNA: TGTGCCAGCAGTCAATTGGGCCGCGATAACACTGAAGCTTTCTTT. This sequence encodes CASSQLGRDNTEAFF.

V gene TRBV3-1 (or the pseudogene TRBV3-2) combines with J gene TRBJ2-1, with D tentatively TRBD2 (6 bases). Germline V gene data show CDR1 as LGHDT and CDR2 as YNNKEL (reference sequence). The ends were cut back, 2 bases at V and 7 bases at J, with 9 bases in the middle. This CDR3 has 13 residues. The CDR3 region is CASSQNGGNEQFF. The CDR3 region has the DNA TGTGCCAGCAGCCAAAATGGGGGGAATGAGCAGTTCTTC.

This chain connects TRBV12-3 or TRBV12-4 to TRBJ2-1, with 7 nucleotides matching TRBD1. J gave up 8 bases and V 7 bases, and 2 bases lay outside the gene matches. The CDR3 runs to 11 residues. In DNA form, the CDR3 reads TGTGCCAGCACGACAGGGTATGAGCAGTTCTTC. The encoded protein is CASTTGYEQFF.

The V and J genes are TRBV5-1 and TRBJ2-2, with 12 nucleotides matching TRBD2. CDR3 size: 18 residues. In germline, CDR1 is SGHRS, CDR2 YFSETQ. The ends lost 2 bases at V and 6 bases at J; junction bases unmatched: 11. Written as DNA, the CDR3 is TGCGCCAGCAGCTTTCGGCCACTAGCGGGGGGCCGGGCCGGGGAGCTGTTTTTT. Protein: CASSFRPLAGGRAGELFF.

The chain couples TRBV28 to TRBJ1-6; a weak D match, TRBD1 (5 bases). CDR1 is MDHEN, CDR2 SYDVKM, per germline. V was cut by 4 bases and J by 6 bases, with 13 bases left in between. This CDR3 has 15 residues. CDR3 coding DNA: TGTGCCAGCAGTTCCCTTTGGGGCGGTAATTCACCCCTCCACTTT. Encoded protein: CASSSLWGGNSPLHF.

The chain employs TRBV18 and TRBJ1-5, with 7 nucleotides matching TRBD1. The CDR3 length is 14 residues. Germline CDR1 and CDR2: KGHSH and LQKENI. The junction had 5 bases not matched to a gene; V was cut back by 4 bases and J by 5 bases. The CDR3 here is CASSQGTDHQPQHF. CDR3 coding DNA: TGTGCCAGCTCACAAGGGACAGACCATCAGCCCCAGCATTTT. Full variable domain (outside the CDR3, taken from reference TRBV18 and TRBJ1-5): NAGVMQNPRHLVRRRGQEARLRCSPMKGHSHVYWYRQLPEEGLKFMVYLQKENIIDESGMPKERFSAEFPKEGPSILRIQQVVRGDSAAYFCASSQGTDHQPQHFGDGTRLSIL.

The chain recombines TRBV28 with TRBJ2-1; possibly TRBD1 for D (6 bases). Trimming stripped 6 bases from V and 0 bases from J, with 15 bases between. The CDR3 covers 16 residues. Germline loops: CDR1 MDHEN, CDR2 SYDVKM. This chain's CDR3 is CASSIWDNLSYNEQFF. CDR3 coding DNA: TGTGCCAGCAGCATTTGGGACAACCTCTCCTACAATGAGCAGTTCTTC.

The V call is TRBV10-1, the J call TRBJ1-4; 7 nucleotides agree with TRBD1. V gave up 8 bases and J gave up 7 bases; unmatched junction bases: 4. The V gene's germline CDR1 is WNHNN and CDR2 SYGVQD (reference sequence). The CDR3 is made up of 12 amino acids. CDR3 in DNA: TGCGCCAGCGGACAGGCGGGTGAAAAACTGTTTTTT. Its protein is CASGQAGEKLFF.

The V call is TRBV27, the J call TRBJ1-1; unclear D gene. Trimming left V 0 bases short and J 4 bases short, with 6 bases between. The CDR3 has 13 residues. The V gene's germline CDR1 is MNHEY and CDR2 SMNVEV (reference sequence). This chain's CDR3 is CASSLSHTTEAFF. The CDR3 coding sequence is TGTGCCAGCAGTTTATCACACACCACTGAAGCTTTCTTT.

This rearrangement joins TRBV25-1 to TRBJ2-3, with 9 positions matching TRBD2. Germline V lookup: CDR1 MGHDK, CDR2 SYGVNS. V shed 1 base, J shed 2 bases, and the junction held 4 bases outside the gene matches. The CDR3 length is 16 residues. The CDR3 spells CASSESVAGVTDTQYF. As DNA, the CDR3 is TGTGCCAGCAGTGAATCGGTAGCGGGGGTCACAGATACGCAGTATTTT.

The V call is TRBV10-3, the J call TRBJ2-7; 10 bases are a match to TRBD1. From germline, CDR1 is ENHRY and CDR2 SYGVKD. V lost 3 bases, J lost 6 bases, and 14 bases stayed unmatched. The CDR3 totals 17 residues. CDR3 sequence: CAISDPSTDRGLGEQYF. CDR3 nucleotides: TGTGCCATCAGTGATCCATCTACCGACAGGGGGCTTGGCGAGCAGTACTTC.

The chain has TRBV28 and TRBJ1-3, with D possibly TRBD1 on 5 matching bases. Trimming pared 6 bases from V and 0 bases from J, leaving 15 bases between. This CDR3 region has 16 residues. CDR1 and CDR2 from the germline V gene are MDHEN and SYDVKM. DNA for the CDR3: TGTGCCAGCAGATCTCCGGGACTTGGCTCTGGAAACACCATATATTTT. This gives the protein CASRSPGLGSGNTIYF.

This chain uses TRBV7-9 with TRBJ2-7, with 7 nucleotides matching TRBD2. The CDR3 contains 14 residues. The trim removed 1 base at V and 3 bases at J, leaving 3 bases unmatched. The germline V gene encodes CDR1 SEHNR and CDR2 FQNEAQ (reference sequence). The CDR3, as DNA: TGTGCCAGCAGCTTAGGTCGGGGGGTCTACGAGCAGTACTTC. Encoded protein: CASSLGRGVYEQYF.

This chain connects TRBV3-1 (or the pseudogene TRBV3-2) to TRBJ2-3; 7 bases are a match to TRBD2. The germline V gene has CDR1 LGHDT and CDR2 YNNKEL (reference sequence). This CDR3 has 14 residues. The J segment lost 2 bases and the V segment lost 7 bases, leaving 6 bases of the junction unmatched. CDR3 in DNA: TGTGCCAGCAAGGCTAGCGGATCCACAGATACGCAGTATTTT. Protein: CASKASGSTDTQYF.

The chain combines TRBV7-9 with TRBJ2-3; 15 positions agree with TRBD2. Per germline, CDR1 SEHNR and CDR2 FQNEAQ (reference sequence). The CDR3 runs 17 residues. V lost 4 bases, J lost 0 bases, and 2 bases stayed unmatched. CDR3 bases: TGTGCCAGCAGCTCGGGACTAGCGGGGGGTAGCACAGATACGCAGTATTTT. Protein sequence: CASSSGLAGGSTDTQYF. The full variable domain, completed using reference TRBV7-9 and TRBJ2-3, is DTGVSQNPRHKITKRGQNVTFRCDPISEHNRLYWYRQTLGQGPEFLTYFQNEAQLEKSRLLSDRFSAERPKGSFSTLEIQRTEQGDSAMYLCASSSGLAGGSTDTQYFGPGTRLTVL.

The chain couples TRBV10-1 to TRBJ2-1, with TRBD1 as a possible D gene (7 bases). This CDR3 comprises 16 residues. Germline assignment: CDR1 WNHNN and CDR2 SYGVQD (reference sequence). The ends were cut back, 4 bases at V and 0 bases at J, with 13 bases in the middle. CDR3 protein: CASSVAGGSSYNEQFF. CDR3 sequence (DNA): TGCGCCAGCAGTGTGGCAGGGGGGAGCTCCTACAATGAGCAGTTCTTC.

The chain couples TRBV28 to TRBJ2-1; 9 nucleotides align to TRBD2. Losses at the gene ends were 10 bases for V and 1 base for J; bases not matched to a gene: 14. The CDR3 has 17 residues. Germline CDR1 reads MDHEN; CDR2 reads SYDVKM. CDR3: CATGPRAAGGSYNEQFF. Here the CDR3 DNA reads TGTGCCACCGGACCAAGGGCGGCGGGGGGGTCCTACAATGAGCAGTTCTTC.

This clone showed up just once. This rearrangement joins TRBV5-4 to TRBJ1-2, with 8 positions matching TRBD1. Looked up from germline, CDR1 is SGHNT and CDR2 is YYREEE (reference sequence). The CDR3 loop spans 15 amino acids. V trimming: 4 bases; J trimming: 8 bases; junction bases outside the gene matches: 13. The CDR3 is CASSGPDRVVFGYTF. The CDR3 DNA reads TGTGCCAGCAGCGGACCGGACAGGGTAGTATTCGGCTACACCTTC.

The chain uses TRBV4-1 and TRBJ2-7; TRBD1 matches at 7 bases. This CDR3 has 14 residues. Germline CDR1 MGHRA, CDR2 YSYEKL. The ends lost 0 bases at V and 7 bases at J; junction bases unmatched: 6. The CDR3 sequence is CASSQDNRDREQYF. Here the CDR3 DNA reads TGCGCCAGCAGCCAAGACAACCGGGACAGAGAGCAGTACTTC.

The chain couples TRBV5-1 to TRBJ1-1, with 7 nucleotides matching TRBD1. Looked up from germline, CDR1 is SGHRS and CDR2 is YFSETQ. After removal of 4 bases from V and 4 bases from J, the junction contained 7 bases not matched to a gene. This CDR3 comprises 14 residues. The CDR3 bases are TGCGCCAGCAGCACAGGGGAGTTGGGCACTGAAGCTTTCTTT. It translates to CASSTGELGTEAFF. Supplemented by reference TRBV5-1 and TRBJ1-1, the full variable domain reads KAGVTQTPRYLIKTRGQQVTLSCSPISGHRSVSWYQQTPGQGLQFLFEYFSETQRNKGNFPGRFSGRQFSNSRSEMNVSTLELGDSALYLCASSTGELGTEAFFGQGTRLTVV.